Listed below are T cell receptor beta chains from one sample, sequenced in a study of T cell repertoires in cytomegalovirus infection. TCRdb itself ran the reads through MiXCR, one entry per CDR3 protein. The sample consists of around 71,000 distinct CDR3 sequences, roughly 20% of them appearing once. Antigens of these TCRs are unknown. Sequencing used CD8+ T cells from cultured PBMCs, obtained from culture after CMV antigen stimulation. The receptor source for this set is a human donor in good health (CMV status not recorded). Some clones in this sample may be carry-over from other donors' samples. Both conserved end residues are part of each CDR3. A D gene is named only where the DNA matches it firmly. Only some rows state a clone size, as once, few, many or a class for expanded clones.

clone_size j_call d_call v_call cdr3_aa cdr3_nt
- TRBJ1-2 TRBD1 TRBV7-9 CASSLEGQGEYYGYTF TGTGCCAGCAGCTTAGAGGGACAGGGGGAATACTATGGCTACACCTTC
few TRBJ2-2 TRBD2 TRBV4-2 CASSQGSGGRSGELFF TGTGCCAGCAGCCAAGGCAGCGGGGGGCGGAGCGGGGAGCTGTTTTTT
- TRBJ2-3 - TRBV7-2 CASSSRDRDTQYF TGTGCCAGCAGCTCGAGAGACCGGGATACGCAGTATTTT
- TRBJ1-1 - TRBV6-2/TRBV6-3 CASSSYPRMMNTEAFF TGTGCCAGCAGTTCCTACCCACGTATGATGAACACTGAAGCTTTCTTT
few TRBJ1-1 - TRBV7-8 CASSLVTGLRTEAFF TGTGCCAGCAGCTTAGTCACAGGATTGAGGACTGAAGCTTTCTTT
few TRBJ1-2 - TRBV7-2 CASTPVGGYTF TGTGCCAGCACCCCAGTGGGCGGCTACACCTTC
few TRBJ1-1 - TRBV7-2 CASSTMRGDTEAFF TGTGCCAGCAGCACGATGCGGGGGGACACTGAAGCTTTCTTT
- TRBJ2-3 TRBD1 TRBV7-9 CASSLTGPDTQYF TGTGCCAGCAGCTTGACAGGGCCAGATACGCAGTATTTT
- TRBJ2-5 TRBD1 TRBV12-3/TRBV12-4 CASSFLGQLETQYF TGTGCCAGCAGTTTTCTGGGACAGTTGGAGACCCAGTACTTC
once TRBJ2-1 - TRBV6-1 CASSEGTRSYNEQFF TGTGCCAGCAGTGAAGGGACTCGCTCCTACAATGAGCAGTTCTTC
- TRBJ1-2 TRBD1 TRBV29-1 CSVAAGGNGYTF TGCAGCGTTGCGGCAGGGGGGAATGGCTACACCTTC
many TRBJ1-1 - TRBV7-8 CASSYGTTGLLRTEAFF TGTGCCAGCAGCTACGGGACAACTGGGCTTTTACGCACTGAAGCTTTCTTT
- TRBJ1-3 - TRBV9 CASTQRGDTGNTIYF TGTGCCAGCACCCAGAGGGGGGACACTGGAAACACCATATATTTT
few TRBJ2-7 TRBD1 TRBV12-3/TRBV12-4 CASRARDRVWDKQYF TGTGCCAGCAGGGCCAGGGACAGGGTCTGGGATAAGCAGTACTTC
- TRBJ1-6 - TRBV7-2 CASSSSRFDRRYKYNSPLHF TGTGCCAGCAGCTCCTCACGGTTCGACAGGCGTTACAAGTATAATTCACCCCTCCACTTT
- TRBJ2-3 - TRBV12-5 CASGLVVAGSADTQYF TGTGCTAGTGGTTTGGTAGTAGCAGGGTCGGCAGATACGCAGTATTTT
- TRBJ2-1 - TRBV10-3 CAISDAGASYNEQFF TGTGCCATCAGTGATGCAGGCGCGTCCTACAATGAGCAGTTCTTC
few TRBJ1-5 - TRBV7-2 CASSLDGRGIYSNQPQHF TGTGCCAGCAGCCTCGATGGACGGGGAATATATAGCAATCAGCCCCAGCATTTT
- TRBJ2-6 - TRBV6-2/TRBV6-3 CASSYSGAGNSGANVLTF TGTGCCAGCAGTTACTCCGGGGCAGGGAACTCTGGGGCCAACGTCCTGACTTTC
- TRBJ2-1 - TRBV7-8 CASSSNNEQFF TGTGCCAGCAGCTCCAACAATGAGCAGTTCTTC
few TRBJ2-7 - TRBV4-1 CASSQLGFYEQYF TGCGCCAGCAGCCAACTGGGGTTTTACGAGCAGTACTTC
- TRBJ2-7 - TRBV7-6 CASSLALGYGYEQYF TGTGCCAGCAGCTTAGCGCTAGGTTACGGCTACGAGCAGTACTTC
- TRBJ2-1 TRBD1 TRBV28 CASSFWDREGGEQFF TGTGCCAGCAGTTTCTGGGACAGGGAAGGCGGTGAGCAGTTCTTC
- TRBJ2-7 - TRBV7-2 CASSLDPGTNYEQYF TGTGCCAGCAGCTTAGATCCAGGAACTAACTACGAGCAGTACTTC
once TRBJ1-2 TRBD1 TRBV12-3/TRBV12-4 CASNPYDRGEDGYTF TGTGCCAGCAACCCATATGACAGGGGAGAAGATGGCTACACCTTC
few TRBJ1-1 TRBD1 TRBV7-3 CASSITTGPTEAFF TGTGCCAGCAGCATCACGACAGGGCCCACTGAAGCTTTCTTT
- TRBJ2-3 - TRBV6-2/TRBV6-3 CASSYLGRTTTDTQYF TGTGCCAGCAGTTACTTAGGCCGAACCACCACAGATACGCAGTATTTT
few TRBJ2-7 TRBD1 TRBV7-9 CASSSLPGTVFSYEQYF TGTGCCAGCAGCTCTCTCCCCGGGACAGTATTCTCCTACGAGCAGTACTTC
few TRBJ2-2 - TRBV7-6 CASSLTGSLTGELFF TGTGCCAGCAGCTTGACCGGGTCCCTCACCGGGGAGCTGTTTTTT
- TRBJ1-2 - TRBV7-8 CASSFDSGVNYGYTF TGTGCCAGCAGCTTCGACTCCGGGGTTAACTATGGCTACACCTTC
- TRBJ1-1 TRBD1 TRBV19 CASSGQGASTEAFF TGTGCCAGTAGTGGTCAGGGGGCAAGCACTGAAGCTTTCTTT
- TRBJ1-2 - TRBV6-5 CASSLTSNYGYTF TGTGCCAGCAGTCTCACCTCTAACTATGGCTACACCTTC
many TRBJ1-2 - TRBV7-6 CASSERQAKDGYTF TGTGCCAGCAGCGAGCGACAGGCCAAAGATGGCTACACCTTC
few TRBJ2-7 TRBD2 TRBV5-4 CASSPGGGAPYEQYF TGTGCCAGCAGCCCCGGCGGGGGGGCGCCCTACGAGCAGTACTTC